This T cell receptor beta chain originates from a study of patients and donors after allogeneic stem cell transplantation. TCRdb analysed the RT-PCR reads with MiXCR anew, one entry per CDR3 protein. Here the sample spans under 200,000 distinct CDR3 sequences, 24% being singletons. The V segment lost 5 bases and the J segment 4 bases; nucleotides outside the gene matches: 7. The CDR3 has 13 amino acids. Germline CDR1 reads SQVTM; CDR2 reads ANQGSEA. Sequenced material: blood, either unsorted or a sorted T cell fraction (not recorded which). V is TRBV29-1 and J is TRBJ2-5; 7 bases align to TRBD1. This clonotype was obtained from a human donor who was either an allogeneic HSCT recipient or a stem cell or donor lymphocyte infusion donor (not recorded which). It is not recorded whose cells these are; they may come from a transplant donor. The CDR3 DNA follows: TGCAGCGTTCGAACAGGGGCTGGAGAGACCCAGTACTTC. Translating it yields CSVRTGAGETQYF.